The 23 T cell receptor beta chains presented below share a single source sample, sequenced in a study of T-cell reconstitution after alpha-beta-depleted transplantation in children. Researchers prepared the TCRbeta library using unique molecular identifiers, the study reports. In TCRdb, the PCR reads were re-called with MiXCR into one record per CDR3 protein. The sample holds about a million distinct CDR3 sequences, roughly 29% seen once. Sequenced here: PBMCs, mostly from graft donor cells, sampled 360 days after TCRalphabeta/CD19-depleted stem cell transplant. The receptors were gathered from a boy in the first two years of life who had a stem cell transplant for SCID, so the T cells may come from the graft donor.

The rearrangement links TRBV4-1 to TRBJ2-3; a weak D match, TRBD2 (6 bases). This CDR3 has 16 amino acids. Germline V CDR1 and CDR2: MGHRA, YSYEKL. Deletions cut 3 bases from V and 4 bases from J, with 17 bases between. CDR3: CASSHRGRWGADTQYF. The CDR3 coding sequence is TGCGCCAGCAGCCACCGGGGACGGTGGGGGGCAGATACGCAGTATTTT.

V is TRBV12-3 or TRBV12-4 and J is TRBJ1-1; D perhaps matches TRBD1 (5 bases). Trimming took off 7 bases at V and 0 bases at J, with 18 bases between the two ends. The CDR3 extends over 16 amino acids. DNA of the CDR3: TGTGCCAGCAAGATTTTGGGGCGCGGGCTGAACACTGAAGCTTTCTTT. It specifies CASKILGRGLNTEAFF.

As concerns this clonotype: At one of its ends the junction is not consistent with the germline gene, which may arise from a read error. V is TRBV4-2 and J is TRBJ1-2; a possible D gene is TRBD1 (6 bases). The CDR3 loop spans 16 amino acids. CDR1 LGHNA and CDR2 YNFKEQ come from the germline V gene. CDR3 DNA sequence: TGTGCCAGCAGCCGTGATACCGGGACACTCAACTTCAGGCTGCTCTTC. This encodes CASSRDTGTLNFRLLF.

V gene TRBV6-5 combines with J gene TRBJ1-1; D unclear. The V gene's germline CDR1 is MNHEY and CDR2 SVGAGI. With 0 bases removed from V and 1 base from J, the gap between germline ends came to 9 bases. The CDR3 consists of 15 residues. The CDR3: CASSYSPSANTEAFF. CDR3 nucleotide sequence: TGTGCCAGCAGTTACTCACCGTCGGCGAACACTGAAGCTTTCTTT.

V gene TRBV27 combines with J gene TRBJ1-5, with D unresolved. V was clipped by 4 bases and J by 4 bases, with 14 bases between them. The CDR3 consists of 15 residues. Looked up from germline, CDR1 is MNHEY and CDR2 is SMNVEV (reference sequence). CDR3 amino acids: CASSYSGVSNQPQHF. The CDR3 bases are TGTGCCAGCAGTTACTCGGGTGTTAGTAATCAGCCCCAGCATTTT.

This clonotype has a handful of counts. The chain carries TRBV12-3 or TRBV12-4 and TRBJ2-7, with D unresolved. V was pared by 4 bases and J by 6 bases, with 10 bases between. The CDR3 runs 12 residues. CDR3 sequence (DNA): TGTGCCAGCAGTTATAAGGGATCCGAGCAGTACTTC. Amino acid sequence: CASSYKGSEQYF.

This clonotype was found a few times. This chain connects TRBV20-1 to TRBJ2-5; tentatively, D is TRBD2 (5 bases). CDR1 and CDR2 (germline): DFQATT, SNEGSKA (reference sequence). CDR3 length: 15 residues. Trimming removed 0 bases at V and 2 bases at J, with 13 bases between. CDR3 sequence: CSARESTTPQETQYF. CDR3 nucleotide sequence: TGCAGTGCTAGAGAATCGACTACCCCACAAGAGACCCAGTACTTC.

The rearrangement joins TRBV5-1 to TRBJ2-7, with D hard to call. The CDR3 sequence is 13 residues long. Germline assignment: CDR1 SGHRS and CDR2 YFSETQ. Trimming removed 4 bases at V and 2 bases at J, with 10 bases between. The chain's CDR3 is CASSTPSTYEQYF. CDR3 DNA: TGCGCCAGCAGCACTCCCTCGACCTACGAGCAGTACTTC.

This rearrangement joins TRBV28 to TRBJ2-5; 10 nucleotides agree with TRBD2. J gave up 13 bases and V 2 bases, and 4 bases lay outside the gene matches. Germline V CDR1 and CDR2: MDHEN, SYDVKM. There are 12 residues in the CDR3. This CDR3 reads CASSLLAGARYF. CDR3 sequence (DNA): TGTGCCAGCAGTTTACTAGCGGGGGCCCGGTACTTC.

The genes are TRBV5-1 and TRBJ2-5; maybe TRBD2 (5 bases). The CDR3 is 15 amino acids. Germline-derived CDR1 and CDR2 are SGHRS and YFSETQ. The V and J ends lost 0 bases and 6 bases respectively, with 15 bases between them. CDR3 nucleotide sequence: TGCGCCAGCAGCTTGGAGGCCACGAGGGTGCAGACCCAGTACTTC. Amino acids: CASSLEATRVQTQYF.

This clonotype has only a few counts. V is TRBV5-1 and J is TRBJ1-2, with D perhaps matching TRBD1 (5 bases). CDR1 is SGHRS and CDR2 is YFSETQ in the germline V gene. V lost 4 bases and J lost 0, with 13 bases in between. The CDR3 runs to 15 residues. In DNA, the CDR3 is TGCGCCAGCAGCCTGGGACCGCGAACTAACTATGGCTACACCTTC. This gives the protein CASSLGPRTNYGYTF.

The chain uses TRBV24-1 and TRBJ2-7; 8 bases align to TRBD1. The CDR3 is made up of 14 amino acids. Losses at the gene ends were 4 bases for V and 3 bases for J; bases not matched to a gene: 4. Germline assignment: CDR1 KGHDR and CDR2 SFDVKD. The CDR3 is CATSDSTGGYEQYF. CDR3 coding DNA: TGTGCCACCAGTGACTCTACAGGGGGCTACGAGCAGTACTTC.

This rearrangement joins TRBV3-1 to TRBJ2-7, with D tentatively TRBD2 (6 bases). This CDR3 has 17 amino acids. The V gene lost 3 bases and the J gene lost 6 bases, with 24 bases spanning the gap. Germline CDR1 reads LGHDT; CDR2 reads YNNKEL (reference sequence). The CDR3 nucleotides read TGTGCCAGCAGCCACTCTTACCGGGCCGGAGGGCAGGGCGAGCAGTACTTC. Its protein product is CASSHSYRAGGQGEQYF.

This rearrangement joins TRBV28 to TRBJ2-5; 7 bases align to TRBD2. CDR3 size: 15 residues. V shed 3 bases and J 4 bases; nucleotides not matched to a gene: 8. Germline assignment: CDR1 MDHEN and CDR2 SYDVKM. The DNA for the CDR3 is TGTGCCAGCAGTTTCTCCGCGCGACTAGCAGAGACCCAGTACTTC. Residues: CASSFSARLAETQYF.

This clonotype has only one observation. The V call is TRBV4-1, the J call TRBJ2-1; TRBD1 is a possible D gene (7 bases). Germline assignment: CDR1 MGHRA and CDR2 YSYEKL. V was cut by 0 bases and J by 6 bases, with 15 bases left in between. The CDR3 is 16 residues long. The CDR3 loop reads CASSQDGGTVVNEQFF. The CDR3 coding sequence is TGCGCCAGCAGCCAAGATGGCGGGACAGTAGTCAATGAGCAGTTCTTC.

The chain recombines TRBV6-1 with TRBJ1-2, with TRBD1 as a possible D gene (5 bases). The CDR3 is made up of 14 amino acids. Trimming took off 8 bases at V and 8 bases at J, with 21 bases between the two ends. The V gene's germline CDR1 is MNHNS and CDR2 SASEGT. The CDR3 region is CASLSGGSHGGYTF. CDR3 DNA: TGTGCCAGCCTTAGTGGGGGGTCCCACGGGGGCTACACCTTC.

The chain is built from TRBV19 and TRBJ1-1, with unresolved D. V was pared by 0 bases and J by 4 bases, with 15 bases between. Germline CDR1 and CDR2: LNHDA and SQIVND (reference sequence). CDR3 length: 16 amino acids. This CDR3 reads CASSIDLPADGTEAFF. CDR3 coding DNA: TGTGCCAGTAGTATAGATCTCCCGGCGGACGGCACTGAAGCTTTCTTT.

The genes are TRBV5-1 and TRBJ2-2, with TRBD2 identical over 12 bases. Germline CDR1 reads SGHRS; CDR2 reads YFSETQ. V was clipped by 4 bases and J by 3 bases; unmatched bases: 7. The CDR3 totals 17 residues. As DNA, the CDR3 is TGCGCCAGCAGCACCGGACTAGCGGGGCCTGACACCGGGGAGCTGTTTTTT. Amino acids: CASSTGLAGPDTGELFF.

A remark on this clonotype: A much larger clone lies one base from this, so it may be a read error. The V gene is TRBV3-1, the J gene TRBJ2-2; the D is unclear. V dropped 1 base and J dropped 4 bases, with 4 bases sitting between them. This CDR3 contains 13 residues. The germline V gene has CDR1 LGHDT and CDR2 YNNKEL (reference sequence). The CDR3 reads CASSQVRTGELFF. Written as DNA, the CDR3 is TGTGCCAGCAGCCAAGTTCGCACCGGGGAGCTGTTTTTT.

Only a few counts were recorded for this clonotype. The chain employs TRBV12-3 or TRBV12-4 and TRBJ2-5; D remains ambiguous. Trimming removed 5 bases at V and 1 base at J, with 11 bases between. The CDR3 consists of 14 residues. The CDR3: CASSPGEVQETQYF. CDR3 bases: TGTGCCAGCAGTCCAGGCGAAGTCCAAGAGACCCAGTACTTC.

This chain links TRBV20-1 with TRBJ2-7, with D perhaps being TRBD1 or TRBD2 (6 bases each). The CDR3 runs 14 residues. Deletions cut 3 bases from V and 3 bases from J, with 15 bases between. CDR1 DFQATT and CDR2 SNEGSKA come from the germline V gene (reference sequence). The CDR3 nucleotides read TGCAGTGCTAGTAGGGAGGTCAGGGGCTACGAGCAGTACTTC. Translation: CSASREVRGYEQYF.

The rearrangement links TRBV29-1 to TRBJ2-3, with 7 bases fitting TRBD2. Germline V gives CDR1 SQVTM, CDR2 ANQGSEA. V shed 4 bases, J shed 1 base, and the junction held 5 bases outside the gene matches. The length of the CDR3 is 14 residues. CDR3 loop: CSVVGAGGTDTQYF. CDR3 nucleotide sequence: TGCAGCGTTGTAGGGGCGGGGGGCACAGATACGCAGTATTTT.

V gene TRBV11-2 combines with J gene TRBJ2-2, with 8 bases aligning to TRBD1. CDR3 length: 16 residues. The V segment lost 4 bases and the J segment 0 bases; nucleotides outside the gene matches: 4. Germline V gene sequence: CDR1 SGHAT, CDR2 FQNNGV. CDR3 in DNA: TGTGCCAGCAGCTGGGACAGGTTATCGAACACCGGGGAGCTGTTTTTT. Protein: CASSWDRLSNTGELFF.